The 2 T cell receptor beta chains below come from one sample, sequenced in a study of monozygotic twins with inflammatory bowel disease. TCRdb reanalyzed the 5' RACE reads and collapses them to one entry per CDR3 protein, without DNA. The data show 190,000 or so distinct CDR3 sequences, and the top ten clones hold 1.5% to 2%. The sample consisted of blood. The origin of the receptors is a human donor with ulcerative colitis or Crohn's disease, or a healthy co-twin of an affected twin (not recorded which).

The chain uses TRBV10-3 and TRBJ1-1. CDR3 size: 15 residues. CDR1 is ENHRY, CDR2 SYGVKD, per germline. CDR3: CAISEPAGSNTEAFF.

The chain carries TRBV24-1 and TRBJ2-1; the TCRdb D gene call, TRBD1, has no DNA to confirm it. This CDR3 region has 14 residues. Germline V CDR1 and CDR2: KGHDR, SFDVKD. The CDR3 spells CATSDLTGTHEQFF.